A selection of T cell receptor beta chains follows, all from one sample in a study of Graves' ophthalmopathy and Graves' hyperthyroidism. TCRdb called the multiplex PCR reads again in MiXCR, with one record for every CDR3 protein. This table has approximately 460,000 distinct CDR3 sequences, about 15% appearing once. Source material: blood. These receptors were collected from a woman in her twenties or thirties with Graves' ophthalmopathy. Each CDR3 is given with its conserved first and last residue. The D gene is left open where the match is weak. A row's size may be missing; if present it is once, few, many or a size class.

CDR3 protein	CDR3 DNA	D gene	clone size	V gene	J gene
CASSPGGEYEQYF	TGTGCCAGCAGCCCGGGGGGGGAGTACGAGCAGTACTTC	TRBD2	many	TRBV5-4	TRBJ2-7
CASSYSTGNGAFF	TGTGCCAGCAGTTACTCCACAGGGAACGGAGCTTTCTTT	.	.	TRBV6-5	TRBJ1-1
CASSQLTGLQPQHF	TGTGCCAGCAGCCAGCTCACTGGACTGCAGCCCCAGCATTTT	.	many	TRBV16	TRBJ1-5
CASSLTARGETQYF	TGTGCCAGCAGCTTAACTGCTAGGGGCGAGACCCAGTACTTC	.	.	TRBV7-3	TRBJ2-5
CASSIIGTVNTGELFF	TGTGCCAGCAGTATCATAGGGACGGTGAACACCGGGGAGCTGTTTTTT	.	many	TRBV28	TRBJ2-2
CATRYPGFGVNEQFF	TGTGCCACAAGATACCCCGGATTTGGCGTGAATGAGCAGTTCTTC	.	.	TRBV27	TRBJ2-1
CASSEHPGQTNTEAFF	TGTGCCAGCAGTGAACACCCCGGACAGACCAACACTGAAGCTTTCTTT	.	.	TRBV2	TRBJ1-1
CASRRGQGYQPQHF	TGTGCCAGCAGGAGGGGACAGGGGTATCAGCCCCAGCATTTT	TRBD1	.	TRBV2	TRBJ1-5
CSARDNRRDTDNQPQHF	TGCAGTGCTAGAGATAATCGGCGGGACACGGACAATCAGCCCCAGCATTTT	.	many	TRBV20-1	TRBJ1-5
CASSQDFQGVRTAANGYTF	TGCGCCAGCAGCCAAGATTTTCAAGGCGTGCGGACAGCTGCGAATGGCTACACCTTC	.	many	TRBV4-1	TRBJ1-2
CASSHRDGANVLTF	TGTGCCAGCAGTCACAGGGATGGGGCCAACGTCCTGACTTTC	.	many	TRBV12-3/TRBV12-4	TRBJ2-6
CSVSIGGSTGELFF	TGCAGCGTTTCGATCGGTGGATCCACCGGGGAGCTGTTTTTT	.	.	TRBV29-1	TRBJ2-2
CASSELEGPYEQYF	TGTGCCAGCAGTGAACTGGAGGGACCCTACGAGCAGTACTTC	.	many	TRBV6-4	TRBJ2-7
CASSFMTSGIHEQYF	TGTGCCAGCAGCTTCATGACTAGCGGGATCCACGAGCAGTACTTC	TRBD2	many	TRBV7-2	TRBJ2-7
CAGSLAQSSGNTIYF	TGTGCCGGCAGCTTAGCTCAGAGCTCTGGAAACACCATATATTTT	.	.	TRBV7-2	TRBJ1-3
CASSPLAGDRSYEQYF	TGTGCCAGCAGTCCATTAGCGGGAGATAGGTCCTACGAGCAGTACTTC	TRBD2	many	TRBV12-3/TRBV12-4	TRBJ2-7
CSALHIDTEAFF	TGCAGTGCATTACACATTGACACTGAAGCTTTCTTT	.	many	TRBV20-1	TRBJ1-1
CASSLGANRGYEQYF	TGTGCCAGCAGCTTGGGGGCGAACCGTGGGTACGAGCAGTACTTC	.	.	TRBV7-3	TRBJ2-7
CATSDPSLRDGANVLTF	TGTGCCACCAGTGACCCCAGTTTGAGGGATGGGGCCAACGTCCTGACTTTC	.	few	TRBV24-1	TRBJ2-6
CASRIAGAVHEQYF	TGTGCCAGCAGAATAGCGGGGGCCGTCCACGAGCAGTACTTC	TRBD2	many	TRBV11-2	TRBJ2-7
CANSLYRSSVEQYF	TGTGCCAACAGCTTATACAGGTCTAGTGTCGAGCAGTACTTC	.	.	TRBV7-2	TRBJ2-7
CASSSRDLHQPQHF	TGTGCCAGCAGTTCCCGGGACCTCCATCAGCCCCAGCATTTT	.	few	TRBV6-5	TRBJ1-5
CASSKWVRTGLPSGNTIYF	TGTGCCAGCAGCAAATGGGTCCGGACAGGCCTCCCTTCTGGAAACACCATATATTTT	TRBD1	many	TRBV2	TRBJ1-3
CASSHKEGRGYTF	TGTGCCAGCAGCCATAAAGAAGGTCGGGGGTACACCTTC	.	few	TRBV14	TRBJ1-2
CSANRGRRTQYF	TGCAGTGCTAACAGGGGGCGTCGGACCCAGTACTTC	TRBD1	many	TRBV20-1	TRBJ2-5
CASSFGRQETQYF	TGTGCCAGCAGCTTTGGACGTCAAGAGACCCAGTACTTC	.	many	TRBV13	TRBJ2-5
CAISIGAEAFF	TGTGCCATTAGTATCGGAGCTGAAGCTTTCTTT	.	.	TRBV28	TRBJ1-1
CSAYRTGIGELFF	TGCAGTGCTTACAGGACGGGGATCGGGGAGCTGTTTTTT	.	many	TRBV20-1	TRBJ2-2
CSVDGQGTYEQYF	TGCAGCGTCGATGGACAGGGAACCTACGAGCAGTACTTC	TRBD1	many	TRBV29-1	TRBJ2-7
CAWSPNPAGWGYGYTF	TGTGCCTGGAGTCCAAATCCAGCCGGGTGGGGCTATGGCTACACCTTC	.	.	TRBV30	TRBJ1-2
CASSRSQGLRNYGYTF	TGCGCCAGCAGCCGCTCTCAGGGTTTGCGCAACTATGGCTACACCTTC	.	many	TRBV4-1	TRBJ1-2
CAIKPGQDANYGYTF	TGTGCCATCAAGCCGGGACAGGACGCTAACTATGGCTACACCTTC	TRBD1	.	TRBV10-3	TRBJ1-2
CAWSTGGSSYEQYF	TGTGCCTGGAGTACGGGGGGGAGCTCCTACGAGCAGTACTTC	TRBD2	many	TRBV30	TRBJ2-7
CASSARTGGNQPQHF	TGTGCCAGCAGTGCACGGACAGGCGGTAATCAGCCCCAGCATTTT	TRBD1	many	TRBV6-1	TRBJ1-5
CASSFSAKGARGYTF	TGTGCCAGCAGTTTTTCCGCAAAGGGGGCGAGAGGCTACACCTTC	TRBD1	many	TRBV12-3/TRBV12-4	TRBJ1-2
CASSLVQGGSLMNTEAFF	TGCGCCAGCAGCTTGGTTCAAGGGGGCAGTTTGATGAACACTGAAGCTTTCTTT	TRBD1	many	TRBV5-1	TRBJ1-1
CASSEDRADQPQHF	TGTGCCAGCAGCGAGGACAGGGCGGACCAGCCCCAGCATTTT	TRBD1	few	TRBV12-3/TRBV12-4	TRBJ1-5
CASSEPVSSYEQYF	TGTGCCAGCAGTGAGCCGGTGAGCTCCTACGAGCAGTACTTC	.	.	TRBV2	TRBJ2-7
CASSPNPWSGGTQETQYF	TGTGCCAGCAGCCCCAACCCGTGGAGCGGGGGGACACAAGAGACCCAGTACTTC	TRBD2	.	TRBV11-2	TRBJ2-5
CASSYPGSSRRNYGYTF	TGTGCCAGCAGTTACCCCGGGTCATCCCGCCGGAATTATGGCTACACCTTC	.	.	TRBV6-5	TRBJ1-2
CAWKIGGLSSYEQYF	TGTGCCTGGAAAATAGGGGGTCTGAGTTCCTACGAGCAGTACTTC	.	.	TRBV30	TRBJ2-7
CATSDFRTANTGELFF	TGTGCCACCAGTGATTTTCGGACAGCGAACACCGGGGAGCTGTTTTTT	.	many	TRBV24-1	TRBJ2-2
CASDPTGGTGNIKYF	TGTGCCAGCGATCCAACAGGGGGCACTGGGAACATTAAGTACTTC	TRBD1	many	TRBV19	TRBJ2-4
CASSYGLANYEQYF	TGTGCCAGCAGTTACGGCCTAGCGAACTACGAGCAGTACTTC	.	many	TRBV6-5	TRBJ2-7
CASSSKGLDIKYF	TGTGCCAGCAGCTCGAAGGGGTTGGACATTAAGTACTTC	.	many	TRBV28	TRBJ2-4